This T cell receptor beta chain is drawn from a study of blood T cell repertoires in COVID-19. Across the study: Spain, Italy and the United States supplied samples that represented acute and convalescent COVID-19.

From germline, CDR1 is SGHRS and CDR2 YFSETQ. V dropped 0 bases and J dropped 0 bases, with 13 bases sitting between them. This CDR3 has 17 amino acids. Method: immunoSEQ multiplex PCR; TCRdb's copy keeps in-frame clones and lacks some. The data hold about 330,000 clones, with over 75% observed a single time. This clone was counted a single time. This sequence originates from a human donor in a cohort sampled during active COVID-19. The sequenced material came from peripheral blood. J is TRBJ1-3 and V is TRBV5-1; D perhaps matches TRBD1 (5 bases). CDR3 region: CASSLEEGSVSGNTIYF. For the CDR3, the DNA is TGCGCCAGCAGCTTGGAGGAGGGGTCCGTCTCTGGAAACACCATATATTTT.